Each of the 16 T cell receptor beta chains below was sequenced from the same sample in a study of control samples from healthy donors and cancer patients. TCRdb's copy holds only in-frame clones and misses some; the assay was immunoSEQ multiplex PCR. The sample yields 160,000 or so clones, roughly 94% seen once. Sequenced sample: PBMCs. The receptors originated from a man in his sixties with colorectal cancer.

This clone was counted a single time. The chain links TRBV7-2 to TRBJ2-7; D not certain. The V end lost 5 bases, the J end lost 2 bases, and 7 bases lay between the germline ends. The CDR3 has 12 residues. Looked up from germline, CDR1 is SGHTA and CDR2 is FQGNSA. The CDR3 reads CASSAAAYEQYF. CDR3 DNA: TGTGCCAGCAGCGCCGCGGCCTACGAGCAGTACTTC.

This clone came up once. Other DNA variants within this sample encode the same CDR3. The CDR3 DNA reads TGTGCCAGCTCACCGGGACAGGGGGTCGTGGATACGCAGTATTTT. Its translation: CASSPGQGVVDTQYF. The V and J genes are TRBV18 and TRBJ2-3, with 11 bases aligning to TRBD1. Trimming cost V 3 bases and J 6 bases; bases outside gene matches: 5. Looked up from germline, CDR1 is KGHSH and CDR2 is LQKENI. This CDR3 has 15 residues.

The chain has TRBV24-1 and TRBJ1-2, with D possibly matching TRBD1 (5 bases). Trimming removed 4 bases from V and 6 bases from J, with 14 bases in between. CDR1 is KGHDR and CDR2 is SFDVKD in the germline V gene. The CDR3 loop spans 14 amino acids. CDR3: CATSDTDKENGYTF. The CDR3 coding sequence is TGTGCCACCAGTGACACGGACAAGGAAAATGGCTACACCTTC.

The chain combines TRBV30 with TRBJ2-7, with D maybe TRBD1 (6 bases). CDR1 and CDR2 (germline): GTSNPN, SVGIG (reference sequence). This CDR3 has 13 amino acids. V was pared by 0 bases and J by 6 bases, with 12 bases between. The CDR3 sequence is CAWSVQGGGEQYF. The CDR3 coding sequence is TGTGCCTGGAGTGTACAAGGGGGTGGCGAGCAGTACTTC.

The V call is TRBV5-5, the J call TRBJ1-1; D might be TRBD1 (5 bases). Germline CDR1 is SGHKS and CDR2 is YYEKEE (reference sequence). The V gene lost 0 bases and the J gene lost 5 bases, with 20 bases spanning the gap. CDR3 length: 17 residues. Here the CDR3 reads CASSLAIGTPKETEAFF. The CDR3 bases are TGTGCCAGCAGCTTGGCTATAGGGACGCCCAAGGAAACTGAAGCTTTCTTT.

V usage is TRBV4-1 and J usage is TRBJ1-4; D unclear. Germline CDR1 is MGHRA and CDR2 is YSYEKL. The CDR3 contains 15 residues. Trimming pared 1 base from V and 0 bases from J, leaving 6 bases between. CDR3 bases: TGCGCCAGCAGCCAAGTGGTGGCAACTAATGAAAAACTGTTTTTT. This gives the protein CASSQVVATNEKLFF.

The gene calls are TRBV4-1 and TRBJ1-2; D possibly corresponds to TRBD1 (6 bases). V lost 3 bases, J lost 2 bases, and 13 bases lay in between. The CDR3 contains 15 residues. Germline values: CDR1 MGHRA, CDR2 YSYEKL. CDR3 nucleotide sequence: TGCGCCAGCAGCCATGTGGGGGCTCCCAACTATGGCTACACCTTC. This codes for CASSHVGAPNYGYTF.

The J gene is TRBJ1-1, the V gene TRBV5-1; D is perhaps TRBD1 (6 bases). The CDR3 contains 17 residues. V lost 3 bases and J lost 2, with 20 bases in between. From germline, CDR1 is SGHRS and CDR2 YFSETQ. The chain's CDR3 is CASSSGPGGTRNTEAFF. In DNA form, the CDR3 reads TGCGCCAGCAGCTCGGGCCCCGGGGGCACCCGAAACACTGAAGCTTTCTTT.

This chain uses TRBV5-5 with TRBJ1-3; no clear D. Trimming removed 3 bases from V and 3 bases from J, with 10 bases in between. The V gene's germline CDR1 is SGHKS and CDR2 YYEKEE (reference sequence). There are 14 residues in the CDR3. The CDR3 DNA reads TGTGCCAGCAGCTCCGACCCAATTGGAAACACCATATATTTT. Its translation is CASSSDPIGNTIYF.

This chain connects TRBV7-8 to TRBJ1-2, with D possibly being TRBD1 (6 bases). The germline gives CDR1 SGHVS, CDR2 FQNEAQ. This CDR3 is 14 amino acids long. The germline V and J ends were trimmed by 0 bases and 4 bases, with 9 bases remaining between them. CDR3 protein: CASSLAGTLYGYTF. The CDR3 region has the DNA TGTGCCAGCAGCTTAGCGGGGACACTCTATGGCTACACCTTC.

This clone appeared a single time. The chain links TRBV5-5 to TRBJ1-2; D uncertain. Trimming removed 0 bases from V and 8 bases from J, with 17 bases in between. Germline CDR1 SGHKS, CDR2 YYEKEE (reference sequence). This CDR3 is 15 amino acids long. This CDR3 is CASSLEGREGRGYTF. CDR3 nucleotides: TGTGCCAGCAGCTTGGAAGGACGGGAGGGTAGGGGCTACACCTTC. The full variable domain, with the rest looked up from reference TRBV5-5 and TRBJ1-2, is DAGVTQSPTHLIKTRGQQVTLRCSPISGHKSVSWYQQVLGQGPQFIFQYYEKEERGRGNFPDRFSARQFPNYSSELNVNALLLGDSALYLCASSLEGREGRGYTFGSGTRLTVV.

A single count supports this clone. The gene calls are TRBV6-1 and TRBJ2-7; 8 bases are a match to TRBD2. Germline V CDR1 and CDR2: MNHNS, SASEGT. This CDR3 has 18 residues. V trimming: 2 bases; J trimming: 1 base; junction bases outside the gene matches: 13. The CDR3 DNA sequence: TGTGCCAGCAGTGAAAAGGGCCCCAGCCGGGGGGGATCCTACGAGCAGTACTTC. Translated, it gives CASSEKGPSRGGSYEQYF.

The J gene is TRBJ1-2, the V gene TRBV24-1; 9 nucleotides agree with TRBD1. J lost 3 bases, V lost 3 bases, and 4 bases had no gene match. CDR3 length: 15 amino acids. Germline V gene data show CDR1 as KGHDR and CDR2 as SFDVKD. The CDR3 here is CATSDPDRGDYGYTF. The CDR3 coding sequence is TGTGCCACCAGTGATCCAGACAGGGGGGACTATGGCTACACCTTC.

V usage is TRBV4-1 and J usage is TRBJ2-4; tentatively, D is TRBD2 (6 bases). The CDR3 has 18 residues. V gave up 3 bases and J gave up 0 bases, with 18 bases separating them. In germline, CDR1 is MGHRA, CDR2 YSYEKL. The CDR3 DNA follows: TGCGCCAGCAGCCAGTTAGGGACTGTGGCTCTAGCCAAAAACATTCAGTACTTC. Its translation is CASSQLGTVALAKNIQYF.

V usage is TRBV9 and J usage is TRBJ2-7; TRBD1 matches at 8 bases. Losses at the gene ends were 4 bases for V and 3 bases for J; bases not matched to a gene: 6. This CDR3 has 14 residues. The V gene's germline CDR1 is SGDLS and CDR2 YYNGEE. CDR3 nucleotide sequence: TGTGCCAGCAGCCCCAGACAGGGGATCTACGAGCAGTACTTC. Translated, it gives CASSPRQGIYEQYF.

This clone appeared a few times. Here the CDR3 DNA reads TGCGCCAGCAGCAAGGACAGTGCCACCCCCGAGCAGTACTTC. This sequence encodes CASSKDSATPEQYF. The chain has TRBV5-1 and TRBJ2-7; D possibly corresponds to TRBD1 (6 bases). The germline gives CDR1 SGHRS, CDR2 YFSETQ. Trimming cost V 4 bases and J 6 bases, with 17 bases left between them. The CDR3 has 14 amino acids.